This TCR beta chain was profiled in a study of T cells in Graves' hyperthyroidism and ophthalmopathy. Germline assignment: CDR1 SNHLY and CDR2 FYNNEI. V dropped 4 bases and J dropped 1 base, with 14 bases sitting between them. The CDR3 covers 15 residues. Investigators excluded patients with uncontrolled infection, other autoimmune disease, pregnancy or lactation. PBMCs were obtained from 9.5 to 10 ml fresh peripheral blood. This clonotype was seen repeatedly, ten times or more. TCR beta CDR3 sequences were amplified from RNA transcripts. HTBI primers were the set used in a first-round RT-PCR of the TCR CDR3. TCRdb analysed the multiplex PCR reads with MiXCR anew, one entry per CDR3 protein. The data hold about 530,000 distinct CDR3 sequences, with roughly a sixth observed a single time.

Sequenced sample: blood. This clonotype was obtained from a woman between 18 and 29 years old with Graves' ophthalmopathy. The rearrangement links TRBV2 to TRBJ2-7; possibly TRBD1 for D (6 bases). The CDR3 reads CASSVKQGGSYEQYF. The CDR3 DNA sequence: TGTGCCAGCAGTGTAAAACAGGGTGGGTCCTACGAGCAGTACTTC.